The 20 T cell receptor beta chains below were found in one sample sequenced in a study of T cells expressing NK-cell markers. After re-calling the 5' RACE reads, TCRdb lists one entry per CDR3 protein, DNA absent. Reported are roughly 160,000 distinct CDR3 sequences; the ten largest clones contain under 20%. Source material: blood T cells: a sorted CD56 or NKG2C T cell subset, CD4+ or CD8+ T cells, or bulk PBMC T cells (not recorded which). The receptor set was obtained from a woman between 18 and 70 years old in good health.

CDR3 region: CSARKVPGGPEAFF. The V and J genes are TRBV20-1 and TRBJ1-1; the TRBD1 assignment by TCRdb is unverifiable without DNA. Per the germline V gene, CDR1 is DFQATT and CDR2 is SNEGSKA (reference sequence). The CDR3 runs to 14 residues.

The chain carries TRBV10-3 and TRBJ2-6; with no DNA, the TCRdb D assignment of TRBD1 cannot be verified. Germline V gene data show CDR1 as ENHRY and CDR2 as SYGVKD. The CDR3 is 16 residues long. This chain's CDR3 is CAISRPTGAGANVLTF.

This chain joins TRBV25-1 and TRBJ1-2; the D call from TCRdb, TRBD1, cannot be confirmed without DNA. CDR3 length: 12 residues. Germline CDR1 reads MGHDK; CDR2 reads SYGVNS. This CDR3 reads CASRVSQGGYTF.

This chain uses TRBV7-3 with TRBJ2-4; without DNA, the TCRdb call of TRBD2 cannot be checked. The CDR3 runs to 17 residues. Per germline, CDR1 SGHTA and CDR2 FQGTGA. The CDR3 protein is CASSLPGLADQKNIQYF.

The CDR3 region is CASSLARGGDGHGELFF. The chain recombines TRBV5-4 with TRBJ2-2; TCRdb indicates TRBD2, and absent DNA this call remains unverified. This CDR3 spans 17 amino acids. Germline CDR1 reads SGHNT; CDR2 reads YYREEE (reference sequence).

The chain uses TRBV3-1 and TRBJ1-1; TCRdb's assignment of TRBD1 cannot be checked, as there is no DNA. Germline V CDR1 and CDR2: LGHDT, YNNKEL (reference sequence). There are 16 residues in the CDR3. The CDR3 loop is CASSNRPGGAFTEAFF.

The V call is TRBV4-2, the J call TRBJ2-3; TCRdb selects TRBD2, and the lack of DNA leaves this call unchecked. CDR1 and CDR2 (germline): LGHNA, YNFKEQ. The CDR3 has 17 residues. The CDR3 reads CASSQEASGSKQDTQYF.

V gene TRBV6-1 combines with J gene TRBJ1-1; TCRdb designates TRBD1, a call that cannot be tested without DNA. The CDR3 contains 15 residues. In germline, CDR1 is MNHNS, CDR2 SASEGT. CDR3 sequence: CASGTGWGTNTEAFF.

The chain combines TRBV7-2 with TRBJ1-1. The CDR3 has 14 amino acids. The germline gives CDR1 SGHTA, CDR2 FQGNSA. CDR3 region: CASSLYSMNTEAFF.

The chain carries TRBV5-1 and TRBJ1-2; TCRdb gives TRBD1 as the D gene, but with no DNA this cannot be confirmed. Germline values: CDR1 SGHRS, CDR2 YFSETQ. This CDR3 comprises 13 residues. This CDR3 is CASTRTGDYGYTF.

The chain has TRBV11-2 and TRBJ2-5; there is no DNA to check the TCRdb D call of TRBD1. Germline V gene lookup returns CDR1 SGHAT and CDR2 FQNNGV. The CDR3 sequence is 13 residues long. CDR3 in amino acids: CASSSGSEKTQYF.

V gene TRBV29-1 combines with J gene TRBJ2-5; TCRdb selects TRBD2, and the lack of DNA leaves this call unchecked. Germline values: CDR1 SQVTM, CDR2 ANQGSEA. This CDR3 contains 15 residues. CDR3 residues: CSVMPLSGGQETQYF.

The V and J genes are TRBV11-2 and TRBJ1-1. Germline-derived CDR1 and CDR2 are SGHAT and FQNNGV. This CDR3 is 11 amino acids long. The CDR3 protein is CASSLWGEAFF. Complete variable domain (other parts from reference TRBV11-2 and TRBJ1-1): EAGVAQSPRYKIIEKRQSVAFWCNPISGHATLYWYQQILGQGPKLLIQFQNNGVVDDSQLPKDRFSAERLKGVDSTLKIQPAKLEDSAVYLCASSLWGEAFFGQGTRLTVV.

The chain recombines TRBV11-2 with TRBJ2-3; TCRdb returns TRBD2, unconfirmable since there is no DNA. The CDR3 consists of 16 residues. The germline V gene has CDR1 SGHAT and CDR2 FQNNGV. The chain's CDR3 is CASSLGAAGSADTQYF.

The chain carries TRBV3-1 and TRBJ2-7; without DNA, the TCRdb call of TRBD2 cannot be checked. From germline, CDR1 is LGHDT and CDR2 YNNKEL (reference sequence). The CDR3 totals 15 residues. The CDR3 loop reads CASSQFAGLGYEQYF.

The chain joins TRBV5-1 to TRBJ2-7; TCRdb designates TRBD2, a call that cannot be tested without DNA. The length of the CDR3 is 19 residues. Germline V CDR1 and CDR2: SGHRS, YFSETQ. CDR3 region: CASSLDSGGPSYLSYEQYF.

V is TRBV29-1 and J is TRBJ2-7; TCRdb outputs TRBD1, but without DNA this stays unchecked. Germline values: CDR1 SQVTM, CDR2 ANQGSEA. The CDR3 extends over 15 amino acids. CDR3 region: CSVAKGGIGPYEQYF.

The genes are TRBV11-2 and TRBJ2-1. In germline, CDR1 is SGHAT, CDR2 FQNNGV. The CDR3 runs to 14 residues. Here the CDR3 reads CASRLIPWDNEQFF.

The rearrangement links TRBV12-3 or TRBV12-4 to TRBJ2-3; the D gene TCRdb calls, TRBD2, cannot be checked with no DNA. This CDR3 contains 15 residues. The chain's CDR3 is CASSALAASTDTQYF.

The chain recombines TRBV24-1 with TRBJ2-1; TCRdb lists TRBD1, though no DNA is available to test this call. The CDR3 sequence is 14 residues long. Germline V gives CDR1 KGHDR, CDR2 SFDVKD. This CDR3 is CATSGTGVEDEQFF.